This entry lists 21 T cell receptor beta chains sequenced from one sample in a study of post-analysis software for immune sequencing data. Antigen specificity for these receptors is unknown. Regarding the study as a whole: Comparison of patients with controls showed 5 or 6 TRBV segments more frequent in patients, TRBV5-6, TRBV5-1 and TRBV20-1 among them.

Unique molecular identifiers were present in the TCR beta cDNA libraries. TCRdb reanalysed the PCR reads using MiXCR and keeps one entry per CDR3 protein. The data contain 750,000 to 950,000 distinct CDR3 sequences, about half of them seen just once; the ten biggest clones take up approximately 4.4%. Sequencing input: blood. Source of these receptors: a girl between 10 and 17 years old with multiple sclerosis.

J is TRBJ1-4 and V is TRBV12-3 or TRBV12-4; 8 positions match TRBD1. CDR3 length: 14 amino acids. Germline trimming cut 8 bases from V and 4 bases from J; bases unmatched to any gene: 6. The DNA of the CDR3 is TGTGCCAGCCGACGACAGGGGCTTAATGAAAAACTGTTTTTT. It encodes CASRRQGLNEKLFF.

The chain uses TRBV5-5 and TRBJ2-7; no clear D. Trimming left V 3 bases short and J 4 bases short, with 11 bases between. Germline V gene data show CDR1 as SGHKS and CDR2 as YYEKEE (reference sequence). The CDR3 loop spans 13 amino acids. The CDR3 region has the DNA TGTGCCAGCAGCTCGGAGACACATTACGAGCAGTACTTC. Translating it yields CASSSETHYEQYF.

The chain links TRBV11-3 to TRBJ2-1; D unresolved. V was clipped by 4 bases and J by 10 bases, with 14 bases between them. The CDR3 length is 13 residues. CDR1 is SGHNT and CDR2 is YENEEA in the germline V gene. CDR3 amino acids: CASSYDITGEQFF. CDR3 DNA sequence: TGTGCCAGCAGCTATGACATAACTGGGGAGCAGTTCTTC. The whole variable domain, filled in from reference TRBV11-3 and TRBJ2-1, reads EAGVVQSPRYKIIEKKQPVAFWCNPISGHNTLYWYLQNLGQGPELLIRYENEEAVDDSQLPKDRFSAERLKGVDSTLKIQPAELGDSAVYLCASSYDITGEQFFGPGTRLTVL.

V gene TRBV7-9 combines with J gene TRBJ2-7, with D perhaps being TRBD1 or TRBD2 (5 bases each). Germline V gene lookup returns CDR1 SEHNR and CDR2 FQNEAQ (reference sequence). The CDR3 consists of 13 residues. Trimming pared 5 bases from V and 6 bases from J, leaving 14 bases between. CDR3 DNA: TGTGCCAGCAGCCCTACGGGACGCATCGAGCAGTACTTC. Translating gives CASSPTGRIEQYF.

The V call is TRBV15, the J call TRBJ2-5, with 9 bases matching TRBD2. The J segment lost 4 bases and the V segment lost 0 bases, leaving 3 bases of the junction unmatched. The CDR3 consists of 15 residues. Germline values: CDR1 LNHNV, CDR2 YYDKDF (reference sequence). The CDR3 nucleotides are TGTGCCACCAGCAGAGATGTACTAGCGGGAGAGACCCAGTACTTC. This codes for CATSRDVLAGETQYF.

This clonotype came up a few times. The gene calls are TRBV6-6 and TRBJ2-5, with TRBD2 matching over 8 bases. The CDR3 is 14 residues long. With 4 bases clipped from V and 3 bases from J, the junction kept 4 bases outside the gene matches. In germline, CDR1 is MNHNY, CDR2 SVGAGI (reference sequence). DNA of the CDR3: TGTGCCAGCAGTTTCGGGAGGGTTGAAGAGACCCAGTACTTC. It codes for CASSFGRVEETQYF.

This chain uses TRBV27 with TRBJ2-1; the match to TRBD1 covers 11 bases. Trimming took 5 bases from V and 15 from J; bases not matched to a gene: 12. The CDR3 totals 14 residues. Germline CDR1 MNHEY, CDR2 SMNVEV (reference sequence). DNA for the CDR3: TGTGCCAGCAGTCTCACGTGGGACAGGGGGGTTCTGTTCTTC. Encoded protein: CASSLTWDRGVLFF.

This clonotype came up a few times. This sequence joins TRBV20-1 and TRBJ2-7, with a possible D match to TRBD1 (6 bases). V was cut by 3 bases and J by 0 bases, with 12 bases left in between. This CDR3 has 14 amino acids. Germline V gene data show CDR1 as DFQATT and CDR2 as SNEGSKA (reference sequence). This CDR3 is CSASWQGSSYEQYF. The CDR3 nucleotides read TGCAGTGCTAGTTGGCAGGGGAGCTCCTACGAGCAGTACTTC.

The CDR3 loop is CASSVDRGWGYTF. The DNA for the CDR3 is TGCGCCAGCAGCGTGGACAGGGGCTGGGGCTACACCTTC. The chain carries TRBV5-1 and TRBJ1-2; 9 bases are shared with TRBD1. The germline V gene encodes CDR1 SGHRS and CDR2 YFSETQ. V shed 4 bases, J shed 8 bases, and the junction held 6 bases outside the gene matches. The CDR3 totals 13 residues. Based on the CDR3 plus reference TRBV5-1 and TRBJ1-2, the full variable domain is KAGVTQTPRYLIKTRGQQVTLSCSPISGHRSVSWYQQTPGQGLQFLFEYFSETQRNKGNFPGRFSGRQFSNSRSEMNVSTLELGDSALYLCASSVDRGWGYTFGSGTRLTVV.

The rearrangement uses TRBV12-3 or TRBV12-4 and TRBJ2-1; D may be TRBD1 (6 bases). Trimming removed 1 base at V and 12 bases at J, with 7 bases between. The CDR3 runs to 11 residues. CDR3 in DNA: TGTGCCAGCAGTTTAGGACAGGTGCAGTTCTTC. This sequence encodes CASSLGQVQFF.

The chain links TRBV5-6 to TRBJ2-2, with D maybe TRBD2 (6 bases). V was pared by 3 bases and J by 3 bases, with 15 bases between. This CDR3 has 16 amino acids. The germline CDR1 and CDR2 sequences are SGHDT and YYEEEE. CDR3 region: CASSWGVDGHTGELFF. CDR3 nucleotide sequence: TGTGCCAGCAGCTGGGGGGTGGATGGCCACACCGGGGAGCTGTTTTTT. The full variable domain, completed using reference TRBV5-6 and TRBJ2-2, is DAGVTQSPTHLIKTRGQQVTLRCSPKSGHDTVSWYQQALGQGPQFIFQYYEEEERQRGNFPDRFSGHQFPNYSSELNVNALLLGDSALYLCASSWGVDGHTGELFFGEGSRLTVL.

This clonotype has more than one count but fewer than ten. This rearrangement joins TRBV6-2 or TRBV6-3 to TRBJ2-7; D unclear. Trimming shortened V by 3 bases and J by 5 bases, and 5 bases separated the two germline ends. Germline V lookup: CDR1 MNHEY, CDR2 SVGEGT. The CDR3 contains 11 residues. In nucleotides, the CDR3 is TGTGCCAGCAGTTATTTCGACGAGCAGTACTTC. It yields the protein CASSYFDEQYF.

This clonotype was observed a few times. The chain has TRBV29-1 and TRBJ1-1, with D hard to call. Germline V gives CDR1 SQVTM, CDR2 ANQGSEA. The V and J ends lost 7 bases and 2 bases respectively, with 8 bases between them. The CDR3 has 11 amino acids. CDR3 residues: CSGQTNTEAFF. The CDR3 DNA reads TGCAGCGGCCAAACTAACACTGAAGCTTTCTTT.

The J gene is TRBJ2-1, the V gene TRBV29-1; D perhaps matches TRBD2 (6 bases). This CDR3 comprises 14 residues. Germline V gene sequence: CDR1 SQVTM, CDR2 ANQGSEA. Trimming removed 4 bases at V and 6 bases at J, with 16 bases between. This CDR3 is CSVVAIAAFNEQFF. The CDR3 region has the DNA TGCAGCGTTGTCGCGATAGCGGCCTTCAATGAGCAGTTCTTC.

The CDR3 reads CASSGGTTGEQYF. The CDR3 DNA reads as TGTGCCAGCAGCGGCGGGACAACGGGGGAGCAGTACTTC. The chain combines TRBV9 with TRBJ2-4; D may correspond to TRBD1 or TRBD2 (6 bases each). This CDR3 has 13 residues. Between the trimmed V and J ends, which lost 3 bases and 13 bases, there was a span of 17 bases. Germline values: CDR1 SGDLS, CDR2 YYNGEE.

This clonotype has a handful of counts. V is TRBV28 and J is TRBJ1-2; TRBD1 is a possible D gene (6 bases). Germline V gives CDR1 MDHEN, CDR2 SYDVKM. With 6 bases removed from V and 5 bases from J, the gap between germline ends came to 34 bases. This CDR3 is built from 20 residues. CDR3 amino acids: CASSLRVIRGGQYWFYGYTF. The CDR3 region has the DNA TGTGCCAGCAGCCTCCGGGTGATCAGGGGCGGACAGTATTGGTTTTATGGCTACACCTTC.

CDR3 region: CASSARTSSASEQYF. The CDR3 nucleotides are TGTGCCAGCAGCGCCCGGACTAGCTCAGCCTCCGAGCAGTACTTC. The rearrangement uses TRBV7-8 and TRBJ2-7; 8 positions match TRBD2. This CDR3 comprises 15 residues. Trimming at V came to 5 bases and at J to 6 bases, leaving 12 bases not matched to a gene. In germline, CDR1 is SGHVS, CDR2 FQNEAQ.

J is TRBJ2-1 and V is TRBV9; 9 bases fit TRBD1. The CDR3 is made up of 19 amino acids. In germline, CDR1 is SGDLS, CDR2 YYNGEE. The J segment lost 4 bases and the V segment lost 0 bases, leaving 14 bases of the junction unmatched. In nucleotides, the CDR3 is TGTGCCAGCAGCGTAGGGTTGCGGACAGGGGTGAGGGGATACAATGAGCAGTTCTTC. This sequence encodes CASSVGLRTGVRGYNEQFF.

The chain employs TRBV28 and TRBJ2-7; perhaps D is TRBD1 or TRBD2 (5 bases each). This CDR3 comprises 16 residues. Trimming removed 5 bases from V and 2 bases from J, with 19 bases in between. The germline gives CDR1 MDHEN, CDR2 SYDVKM. CDR3 amino acids: CASSEAGTVEPYEQYF. The CDR3 DNA reads TGTGCCAGCAGTGAGGCCGGGACGGTGGAACCCTACGAGCAGTACTTC.

This chain links TRBV28 with TRBJ2-4, with 8 bases fitting TRBD2. With the DNA end fitting TRBJ2-7 better, the J assignment may be wrong. The germline gives CDR1 MDHEN, CDR2 SYDVKM. CDR3 size: 16 residues. The CDR3 sequence is CASSSPGGDDFDEQYF. CDR3 nucleotides: TGTGCCAGCAGCTCCCCGGGAGGGGATGATTTCGACGAGCAGTACTTC.

This clonotype was recorded once. This rearrangement joins TRBV6-5 to TRBJ1-2, with D unresolved. CDR1 MNHEY and CDR2 SVGAGI come from the germline V gene. The length of the CDR3 is 13 residues. With 5 bases removed from V and 4 bases from J, the gap between germline ends came to 11 bases. As DNA, the CDR3 is TGTGCCAGCAGTAGGACGATTCTCTATGGCTACACCTTC. Amino acid sequence: CASSRTILYGYTF.